This TCR beta chain was profiled in a study of Graves' ophthalmopathy and Graves' hyperthyroidism. V lost 4 bases and J lost 10, with 10 bases in between. The CDR3 extends over 10 amino acids. Germline V gene sequence: CDR1 GTSNPN, CDR2 SVGIG (reference sequence). On this clonotype itself: Its target is unknown.

CAS ≥3, NOSPECS ≥4, moderate-to-severe activity and duration under 3 months marked donors with ophthalmopathy. Patients with other autoimmune diseases, uncontrolled infections, pregnancy or lactation were excluded. The study amplified TCR beta CDR3 regions using RNA transcripts. HTBI-primed RT-PCR formed the first round, and a multiplex PCR formed the second. In TCRdb, the multiplex PCR reads were re-called with MiXCR into one record per CDR3 protein. The data contain under 200,000 distinct CDR3 sequences, under 40% of them singletons. Whole-study results and caveats: Ophthalmopathy progression was predicted by the model at about 69% sensitivity and less than 80% specificity.

This receptor was obtained from a woman aged 35 to 49 with Graves' ophthalmopathy. This chain links TRBV30 with TRBJ1-1; D call uncertain. The specimen was peripheral blood. The CDR3 protein is CAWTGSTAFF. CDR3 bases: TGTGCCTGGACGGGGTCGACAGCTTTCTTT.